The rows below give T cell receptor beta chains drawn from one sample of a study of cytomegalovirus exposure and HLA in healthy donors. The data were produced by immunoSEQ multiplex PCR, yet TCRdb's version contains in-frame clones alone and is incomplete. The sample carries more than 90,000 clones, less than 85% recorded once. The specimen sequenced was PBMCs. These receptors originate from a man aged 45-65 years in good health and CMV-seropositive. CDR3s include the opening cysteine and the closing phenylalanine or tryptophan. Each record gives: J gene, D gene, V gene, clone size, CDR3 DNA, CDR3 protein. A D gene is named only where the DNA matches it firmly. Expanded clones get a size class; other rows say once, few or many, or leave the size out.

TRBJ2-6 | . | TRBV6-5 | few | TGTGCCAGCAGTTACTTGCTGGGGCCTGGGGCCAACGTCCTGACTTTC | CASSYLLGPGANVLTF
TRBJ2-1 | TRBD2 | TRBV13 | once | TGTGCCAGCAGCCCCGGGACTAGCGGGAGGGATGAGCAGTTCTTC | CASSPGTSGRDEQFF
TRBJ2-4 | . | TRBV4-2 | . | TGTGCCAGCAGCCAAGTCGGGACTCAGGAGGGAAACATTCAGTACTTC | CASSQVGTQEGNIQYF
TRBJ2-7 | . | TRBV29-1 | once | TGCAGCGTTGAAGGAACAGGGGGGGATTACTTC | CSVEGTGGDYF
TRBJ1-2 | . | TRBV11-2 | few | TGTGCCAGCAGCTTAGCAGGCTATGGCTACACCTTC | CASSLAGYGYTF
TRBJ1-2 | . | TRBV10-3 | . | TGTGCCATCCGACCCGAGGCGAGAGGCTACACCTTC | CAIRPEARGYTF
TRBJ2-1 | . | TRBV5-1 | . | TGCGCCAGCAGCTTGAACAGGGTGGGGGAGCAGTTCTTC | CASSLNRVGEQFF
TRBJ1-5 | . | TRBV23-1 | . | TGCGCCAGCAGTCAATCCGCTCCCGAGGGTTTGACCCAGCATTTT | CASSQSAPEGLTQHF
TRBJ2-1 | TRBD2 | TRBV5-1 | . | TGCGCCAGCAGCTCGGGACTAGAGAAAAGCGGTGAGCAGTTCTTC | CASSSGLEKSGEQFF
TRBJ1-5 | TRBD1 | TRBV7-2 | . | TGTGCCAGCAGCGCGGACAGGGGGAACAATCAGCCCCAGCATTTT | CASSADRGNNQPQHF
TRBJ2-3 | TRBD2 | TRBV4-1 | . | TGCGCCAGCAGCCAAGATCCGGGGGGGCCGCCTACGCAGTATTTT | CASSQDPGGPPTQYF
TRBJ1-2 | TRBD1 | TRBV5-6 | . | TGTGCCAGCAGCTTGGTAGGACAGGATTTTTTGGTCTATGGCTACACCTTC | CASSLVGQDFLVYGYTF
TRBJ1-1 | TRBD1 | TRBV19 | . | TGTGCCAGTAGTATAGGAGGGACAGGGAACACTGAAGCTTTCTTT | CASSIGGTGNTEAFF
TRBJ2-2 | . | TRBV7-7 | . | TGTGCCAGCACCCCCGGGGGATTCCTACAGGGGAAGAACACCGGGGAGCTGTCTTTT | CASTPGGFLQGKNTGELSF
TRBJ2-1 | TRBD2 | TRBV29-1 | . | TGCAGCGTCGTGACTAGCGGGGGGGCGAGGAATGAGCAGTTCTTC | CSVVTSGGARNEQFF
TRBJ2-5 | . | TRBV7-9 | . | TGTGCCAGCAGCTTAGTCAATTTAGAGACCCAGTACTTC | CASSLVNLETQYF
TRBJ2-3 | TRBD2 | TRBV9 | . | TGTGCCAGCAGCGAGCGACTAGCGGGTACAGATACGCAGTATTTT | CASSERLAGTDTQYF
TRBJ2-7 | TRBD2 | TRBV5-5 | . | TGTGCCAGCAGCCCGCGAGGGACTAGCGAAACCCACGAGCAGTACTTC | CASSPRGTSETHEQYF
TRBJ2-3 | TRBD2 | TRBV6-1 | medium-sized | TGTGCCAGCAGTGAGTCGGGGGGAGGCACAGATACGCAGTATTTT | CASSESGGGTDTQYF
TRBJ2-7 | . | TRBV2 | . | TGTGCCAGCATGATGGGCGGGCGTAGCTACGAGCAGTACTTC | CASMMGGRSYEQYF
TRBJ2-3 | . | TRBV7-2 | . | TGTGCCAGCAGCCCCTCGGCGGGCCTTAGCACAGATACGCAGTATTTT | CASSPSAGLSTDTQYF
TRBJ2-1 | TRBD2 | TRBV6-1 | . | TGTGCCAGCAGTGCCGACAGCGGGGGGCCGGATGAGCAGTTCTTC | CASSADSGGPDEQFF
TRBJ1-6 | TRBD1 | TRBV6-4 | . | TGTGCCAGCAGTTCAGGGGGCGCGGATTCACCCCTCCACTTT | CASSSGGADSPLHF
TRBJ2-7 | . | TRBV27 | once | TGTGCCAGCAGTTTTGGATATGAAGGGGCCTACGAGCAGTACTTC | CASSFGYEGAYEQYF
TRBJ1-5 | . | TRBV19 | . | TGTGCCAGTAGTCAGGGGTCCCCGGGGCTCGGGCAGCCCCAGCATTTT | CASSQGSPGLGQPQHF
TRBJ2-1 | . | TRBV6-1 | . | TGTGCCAGCAGTGAAACTAGCACTTCCTACAATGAGCAGTTCTTC | CASSETSTSYNEQFF